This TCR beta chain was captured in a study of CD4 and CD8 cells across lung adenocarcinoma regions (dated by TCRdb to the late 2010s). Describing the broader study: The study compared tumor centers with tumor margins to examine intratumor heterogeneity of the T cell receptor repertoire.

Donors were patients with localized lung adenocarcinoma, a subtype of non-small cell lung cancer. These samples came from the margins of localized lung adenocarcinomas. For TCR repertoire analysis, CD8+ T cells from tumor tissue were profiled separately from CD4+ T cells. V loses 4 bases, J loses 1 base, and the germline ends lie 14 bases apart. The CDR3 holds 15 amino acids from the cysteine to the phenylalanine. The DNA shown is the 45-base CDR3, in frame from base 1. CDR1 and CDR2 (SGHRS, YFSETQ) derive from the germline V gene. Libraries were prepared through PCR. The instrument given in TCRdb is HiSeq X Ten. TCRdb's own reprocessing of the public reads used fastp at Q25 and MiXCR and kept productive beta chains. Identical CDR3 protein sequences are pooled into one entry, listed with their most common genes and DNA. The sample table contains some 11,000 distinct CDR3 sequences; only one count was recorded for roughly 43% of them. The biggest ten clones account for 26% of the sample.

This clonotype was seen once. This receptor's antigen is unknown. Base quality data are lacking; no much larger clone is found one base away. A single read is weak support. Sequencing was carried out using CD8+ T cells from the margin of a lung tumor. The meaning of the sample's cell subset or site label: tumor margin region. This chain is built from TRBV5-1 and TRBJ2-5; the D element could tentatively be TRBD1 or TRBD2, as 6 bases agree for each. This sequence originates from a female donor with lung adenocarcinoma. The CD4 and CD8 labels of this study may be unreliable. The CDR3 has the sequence CASSAGGAFQETQYF. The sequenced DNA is TGCGCCAGCAGCGCCGGGGGCGCCTTCCAAGAGACCCAGTACTTC. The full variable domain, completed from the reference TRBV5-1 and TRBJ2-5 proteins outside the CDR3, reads KAGVTQTPRYLIKTRGQQVTLSCSPISGHRSVSWYQQTPGQGLQFLFEYFSETQRNKGNFPGRFSGRQFSNSRSEMNVSTLELGDSALYLCASSAGGAFQETQYFGPGTRLLVL.